Here is one T cell receptor (beta chain) with its context. Its antigen is undetermined. This record belongs to a study of blood T cells in healthy people across ages. Findings and limits, study-wide: The lack of PBMC sorting stopped any conclusive naive versus antigen-experienced comparison. Relative to aged donors, long-lived donors carried more naive CD4+ cells and displayed higher diversity. Not knowing donor CMV status may have confounded expanded clonotype changes.

With 0 bases removed from V and 4 bases from J, the gap between germline ends came to 10 bases. Germline V CDR1 and CDR2: MGHRA, YSYEKL. The CDR3 sequence is 16 residues long. Through a sample-barcoded 5' primer and a J-beta primer mix, a second PCR was run for about 7 to 12 cycles. TCRdb re-derived calls from the 5' RACE reads in MiXCR, one entry per CDR3 protein. The sample lists 600,000 or so distinct CDR3 sequences, roughly 48% occurring once. Sequenced: blood. V usage is TRBV4-1 and J usage is TRBJ1-6; D perhaps matches TRBD1 (6 bases). This clonotype was obtained from an elderly man in good health. CDR3 region: CASSQEGGRYNSPLHF. The CDR3 DNA is TGCGCCAGCAGCCAAGAAGGGGGTCGGTATAATTCACCCCTCCACTTT.